The 21 T cell receptor beta chains below come from one sample, sequenced in a study of blood T cell repertoires in COVID-19 (dated by TCRdb to about 2020). To prepare the library, the immunoSEQ multiplex PCR assay was applied. As stored in TCRdb, this immuneACCESS dataset retains in-frame rearrangements with V and J assigned. A fraction of the clones does not appear; measured against another copy, unresolved V genes explain less than half of the discrepancy, and the remainder lacks a known reason. The table for this sample lists roughly 360,000 clones; approximately 80% of them were counted only once. Around 1.1% of the sample comes from the top ten. Input material: peripheral blood. Receptors were obtained from a human donor with acute or convalescent COVID-19. The donor label of this sample is uncertain.

The CDR3 is CAWSEGNSPLHF. The CDR3 DNA follows: TGTGCCTGGAGTGAGGGGAATTCACCCCTCCACTTT. The rearrangement uses TRBV30 and TRBJ1-6; D is possibly TRBD1 (5 bases). V was clipped by 1 base and J by 7 bases, with 5 bases between them. The CDR3 has 12 amino acids. Per germline, CDR1 GTSNPN and CDR2 SVGIG (reference sequence).

This chain uses TRBV3-1 (or the pseudogene TRBV3-2) with TRBJ1-5, with D possibly matching TRBD1 (5 bases). Trimming shortened V by 0 bases and J by 10 bases, and 13 bases separated the two germline ends. CDR1 is LGHDT and CDR2 is YNNKEL in the germline V gene (reference sequence). The CDR3 sequence is 14 residues long. In nucleotides, the CDR3 is TGTGCCAGCAGCCAAGACAGGGTCCCGTCTCCCCAGCATTTT. Protein: CASSQDRVPSPQHF.

V usage is TRBV6-5 and J usage is TRBJ2-3; a possible D gene is TRBD1 (7 bases). Germline-derived CDR1 and CDR2 are MNHEY and SVGAGI. With 4 bases removed from V and 5 bases from J, the gap between germline ends came to 19 bases. CDR3 length: 16 residues. CDR3 residues: CASSFPRGQGGDTQYF. The CDR3 bases are TGTGCCAGCAGTTTCCCACGGGGCCAGGGGGGAGATACGCAGTATTTT.

The chain employs TRBV2 and TRBJ2-3; D possibly corresponds to TRBD2 (7 bases). This CDR3 is 15 amino acids long. Trimming pared 8 bases from V and 2 bases from J, leaving 17 bases between. From germline, CDR1 is SNHLY and CDR2 FYNNEI. The CDR3 here is CASLRGGGDTDTQYF. DNA of the CDR3: TGTGCCAGCTTGAGGGGGGGCGGGGACACAGATACGCAGTATTTT.

This clone has just a few counts. V and J are TRBV5-4 and TRBJ1-1; D is perhaps TRBD1 (5 bases). V was shortened by 4 bases and J by 2 bases, with 12 bases between the two germline ends. Looked up from germline, CDR1 is SGHNT and CDR2 is YYREEE (reference sequence). There are 14 residues in the CDR3. Here the CDR3 DNA reads TGTGCCAGCAGCCATCAACAGGTAAACACTGAAGCTTTCTTT. Amino acids: CASSHQQVNTEAFF.

Many counts were recorded for this clone. V gene TRBV6-5 combines with J gene TRBJ2-7; the match to TRBD2 covers 11 bases. The CDR3 is 14 amino acids. The germline CDR1 and CDR2 sequences are MNHEY and SVGAGI. The V segment lost 6 bases and the J segment 6 bases; nucleotides outside the gene matches: 7. CDR3 coding DNA: TGTGCCAGCAGCGGGATAGCGGGAGGGCCCGAGCAGTACTTC. Its protein product is CASSGIAGGPEQYF.

This chain links TRBV29-1 with TRBJ1-1; D is undetermined. The CDR3 contains 13 residues. Looked up from germline, CDR1 is SQVTM and CDR2 is ANQGSEA. With 6 bases removed from V and 3 bases from J, the gap between germline ends came to 14 bases. The CDR3 DNA reads TGCAGCGTCGAGAGGATATTAGACACTGAAGCTTTCTTT. This sequence encodes CSVERILDTEAFF.

The V gene is TRBV27, the J gene TRBJ1-6, with 7 positions matching TRBD1. Germline V gene sequence: CDR1 MNHEY, CDR2 SMNVEV (reference sequence). After removal of 5 bases from V and 10 bases from J, the junction contained 8 bases not matched to a gene. CDR3 size: 14 residues. Written as DNA, the CDR3 is TGTGCCAGCAGTCTGACAGGGTTAGGCTCACCCCTCCACTTT. Translated: CASSLTGLGSPLHF.

This chain connects TRBV10-2 to TRBJ2-7, with a tentative D call TRBD2 (5 bases). The CDR3 runs 11 residues. Germline V gene sequence: CDR1 WSHSY, CDR2 SAAADI. Trimming pared 6 bases from V and 9 bases from J, leaving 12 bases between. The CDR3 bases are TGCGCCAGCAGGGACTCACTTGTGCAGTACTTC. Translating it yields CASRDSLVQYF.

The chain couples TRBV2 to TRBJ2-7; maybe TRBD1 (5 bases). The CDR3 spans 14 residues. In germline, CDR1 is SNHLY, CDR2 FYNNEI. V was pared by 4 bases and J by 0 bases, with 10 bases between. The CDR3 sequence is CASSADIFSYEQYF. The CDR3 DNA is TGTGCCAGCAGTGCGGACATCTTCTCCTACGAGCAGTACTTC.

This chain links TRBV6-1 with TRBJ1-3; D gene uncertain. Germline V gene lookup returns CDR1 MNHNS and CDR2 SASEGT. V shed 2 bases and J shed 0 bases, with 8 bases lying between them. This CDR3 contains 15 residues. The CDR3 spells CASSEMRVSGNTIYF. The CDR3 DNA reads as TGTGCCAGCAGTGAAATGCGGGTCTCTGGAAACACCATATATTTT.

In the case of this clone: The sample holds other DNA sequences that translate to the same CDR3. The chain employs TRBV27 and TRBJ1-2; D remains ambiguous. The ends were cut back, 5 bases at V and 3 bases at J, with 10 bases in the middle. The CDR3 spans 13 residues. Germline values: CDR1 MNHEY, CDR2 SMNVEV (reference sequence). The CDR3 DNA follows: TGTGCCAGCAGTCGGACCGGGGACTATGGCTACACCTTC. Encoded protein: CASSRTGDYGYTF.

The chain links TRBV6-5 to TRBJ1-2; maybe TRBD1 (5 bases). V dropped 6 bases and J dropped 8 bases, with 10 bases sitting between them. The germline V gene has CDR1 MNHEY and CDR2 SVGAGI. The CDR3 is 11 residues long. The CDR3 spells CASRGPGGYTF. The CDR3 DNA reads TGTGCCAGCAGGGGGCCAGGGGGCTACACCTTC.

The gene calls are TRBV10-1 and TRBJ2-3; no definite D call. V lost 8 bases and J lost 2, with 5 bases in between. The CDR3 consists of 11 residues. Per the germline V gene, CDR1 is WNHNN and CDR2 is SYGVQD (reference sequence). CDR3 nucleotides: TGCGCCAGCGGGCTCACAGATACGCAGTATTTT. Protein product: CASGLTDTQYF.

This chain uses TRBV12-2 with TRBJ2-7; TRBD2, as called in the table, went unchecked against the DNA. TRBV12-2 is given as a pseudogene. The CDR3 runs 15 residues. Here the CDR3 reads CASRFDVAATYEQYF. The CDR3 DNA is TGTGCAAGTCGCTTTGACGTAGCGGCAACCTACGAGCAGTACTTC.

This clone was recorded many times. The V gene is TRBV2, the J gene TRBJ1-2, with a possible D match to TRBD1 (6 bases). Germline-derived CDR1 and CDR2 are SNHLY and FYNNEI. Trimming took off 5 bases at V and 8 bases at J, with 15 bases between the two ends. The CDR3 runs to 13 residues. CDR3 amino acids: CASSMGGGLGYTF. The CDR3 coding sequence is TGTGCCAGCAGTATGGGGGGGGGCCTCGGCTACACCTTC.

To note about this clone: Other DNA sequences of this sample code for an identical CDR3. In DNA form, the CDR3 reads TGTGCCAGCAGGCGAGAGTTGAACACTGAAGCTTTCTTT. The encoded protein is CASRRELNTEAFF. The chain uses TRBV6-5 and TRBJ1-1; D is ambiguous. This CDR3 contains 13 residues. Germline V CDR1 and CDR2: MNHEY, SVGAGI. With 6 bases removed from V and 0 bases from J, the gap between germline ends came to 8 bases.

The gene calls are TRBV7-9 and TRBJ1-3; D remains ambiguous. The V gene's germline CDR1 is SEHNR and CDR2 FQNEAQ (reference sequence). Deletions cut 4 bases from V and 1 base from J, with 5 bases between. The CDR3 consists of 13 residues. This CDR3 is CASSSLSGNTIYF. The CDR3 DNA sequence: TGTGCCAGCAGCTCTTTATCTGGAAACACCATATATTTT.

This clone was counted only a few times. The chain employs TRBV12-3 or TRBV12-4 and TRBJ1-3; no clear D gene. Trimming shortened V by 6 bases and J by 5 bases, and 8 bases separated the two germline ends. The CDR3 spans 12 residues. The CDR3 DNA is TGTGCCAGCAGCCCAGATCGAAACACCATATATTTT. This gives the protein CASSPDRNTIYF.

The gene calls are TRBV19 and TRBJ1-1; D may be TRBD1 (5 bases). The ends were cut back, 7 bases at V and 9 bases at J, with 27 bases in the middle. CDR1 and CDR2 (germline): LNHDA, SQIVND (reference sequence). The CDR3 runs 16 residues. CDR3 in DNA: TGTGCCAGTACGCTTGGTGGCGGGGCGGTCCTACCAAAAGCTTTCTTT. Amino acids: CASTLGGGAVLPKAFF.

The chain couples TRBV7-8 to TRBJ2-2; TRBD1 aligns across 12 bases. J gave up 7 bases and V 4 bases, and 10 bases lay outside the gene matches. The CDR3 runs 17 residues. Germline CDR1 reads SGHVS; CDR2 reads FQNEAQ. The CDR3 DNA reads TGTGCCAGCAGCTCCTACCGGGACAGGGGGCGAATCGGGGAGCTGTTTTTT. This translates into CASSSYRDRGRIGELFF.